A single sample is the source of the 16 T cell receptor beta chains below, sequenced in a study of identifying expanded T cells in peripheral blood. TCRdb keeps only in-frame clones here, not all; method: immunoSEQ multiplex PCR. The table lists around 68,000 clones, roughly 86% of them singletons, with 4.7% in the top ten. Sequenced input: blood. These receptors were taken from a person aged 18 to 75 in good health.

V and J are TRBV30 and TRBJ1-4; D is unresolved. Germline assignment: CDR1 GTSNPN and CDR2 SVGIG (reference sequence). V gave up 3 bases and J gave up 7 bases, with 12 bases separating them. The CDR3 spans 13 residues. The CDR3 coding sequence is TGTGCCTGGAGCCCCGGGGTTTCTGAAAAACTGTTTTTT. Protein product: CAWSPGVSEKLFF.

V is TRBV28 and J is TRBJ1-3, with 8 bases aligning to TRBD1. In germline, CDR1 is MDHEN, CDR2 SYDVKM. This CDR3 comprises 14 residues. V gave up 6 bases and J gave up 4 bases; unmatched junction bases: 5. The CDR3 sequence is CASRPGTGGNTIYF. As DNA, the CDR3 is TGTGCCAGCAGACCTGGGACAGGCGGAAACACCATATATTTT.

The CDR3 sequence is CASSDSCTADTGFRGDTQYF. The CDR3 nucleotides read TGTGCCAGCAGTGACTCCTGTACCGCGGACACAGGTTTTCGGGGAGATACGCAGTATTTT. The chain has TRBV6-4 and TRBJ2-3; the D call may be TRBD1 or TRBD2 (5 bases each). Trimming stripped 0 bases from V and 5 bases from J, with 27 bases between. CDR1 MRHNA and CDR2 SNTAGT come from the germline V gene. The CDR3 runs 20 residues.

This chain links TRBV19 with TRBJ1-5; D call uncertain. The CDR3 spans 14 residues. Germline CDR1 LNHDA, CDR2 SQIVND (reference sequence). V was cut by 5 bases and J by 2 bases, with 10 bases left in between. The CDR3 DNA reads as TGTGCCAGTAGTCTGATTTTTGGCAATCAGCCCCAGCATTTT. Protein: CASSLIFGNQPQHF.

This sequence joins TRBV6-1 and TRBJ1-2; D is ambiguous. Looked up from germline, CDR1 is MNHNS and CDR2 is SASEGT. The V and J ends lost 3 bases and 5 bases respectively, with 16 bases between them. The CDR3 is 15 residues long. As DNA, the CDR3 is TGTGCCAGCAGTGAGGCAGAAACCTTACTTTATGGCTACACCTTC. Protein sequence: CASSEAETLLYGYTF.

V is TRBV15 and J is TRBJ2-7, with 7 bases matching TRBD1. Germline V gives CDR1 LNHNV, CDR2 YYDKDF (reference sequence). This CDR3 spans 15 amino acids. V shed 5 bases, J shed 4 bases, and the junction held 11 bases outside the gene matches. CDR3: CATSPRQGEGYEQYF. The CDR3 nucleotides read TGTGCCACCAGCCCTCGACAGGGTGAGGGGTACGAGCAGTACTTC. The entire variable domain, with the rest obtained from reference TRBV15 and TRBJ2-7, is as follows: DAMVIQNPRYQVTQFGKPVTLSCSQTLNHNVMYWYQQKSSQAPKLLFHYYDKDFNNEADTPDNFQSRRPNTSFCFLDIRSPGLGDTAMYLCATSPRQGEGYEQYFGPGTRLTVT.

The chain uses TRBV28 and TRBJ2-7, with D perhaps matching TRBD1 (7 bases). Germline values: CDR1 MDHEN, CDR2 SYDVKM. The germline V and J ends were trimmed by 2 bases and 4 bases, with 12 bases remaining between them. CDR3 length: 14 residues. In DNA form, the CDR3 reads TGTGCCAGCAGTTTAGGCGGGACAGTTTACGAGCAGTACTTC. This encodes CASSLGGTVYEQYF. The full variable domain, completed using reference TRBV28 and TRBJ2-7, is DVKVTQSSRYLVKRTGEKVFLECVQDMDHENMFWYRQDPGLGLRLIYFSYDVKMKEKGDIPEGYSVSREKKERFSLILESASTNQTSMYLCASSLGGTVYEQYFGPGTRLTVT.

CDR3 coding DNA: TGCGCCAGCAGCCTCGGGGGGAGCTCCTACAATGAGCAGTTCTTC. Translation gives CASSLGGSSYNEQFF. V usage is TRBV5-1 and J usage is TRBJ2-1; TRBD2 matches 7 bases. The ends lost 4 bases at V and 0 bases at J; junction bases unmatched: 4. Germline V gene sequence: CDR1 SGHRS, CDR2 YFSETQ. This CDR3 spans 15 amino acids.

The chain has TRBV4-1 and TRBJ2-3; possibly TRBD2 for D (5 bases). The germline V gene encodes CDR1 MGHRA and CDR2 YSYEKL. V was shortened by 6 bases and J by 0 bases, with 13 bases between the two germline ends. CDR3 length: 15 residues. The CDR3: CASRKSGPSTDTQYF. CDR3 DNA: TGCGCCAGCAGAAAAAGCGGACCCAGCACAGATACGCAGTATTTT.

V and J are TRBV30 and TRBJ2-4; D gene ambiguous. Trimming removed 2 bases from V and 5 bases from J, with 4 bases in between. This CDR3 has 11 amino acids. CDR1 and CDR2 from the germline V gene are GTSNPN and SVGIG (reference sequence). Here the CDR3 reads CAWSPQNIQYF. CDR3 bases: TGTGCCTGGAGTCCCCAAAACATTCAGTACTTC.

The chain has TRBV5-1 and TRBJ2-1, with 11 bases that match TRBD2. V shed 4 bases and J 7 bases; nucleotides not matched to a gene: 10. Germline V gives CDR1 SGHRS, CDR2 YFSETQ. The CDR3 sequence is 16 residues long. CDR3 residues: CASSDDLAGGGNEQFF. CDR3 coding DNA: TGCGCCAGCAGCGACGACCTAGCGGGAGGCGGGAATGAGCAGTTCTTC.

This sequence joins TRBV5-1 and TRBJ2-7, with D uncertain. The V end was cut by 3 bases, the J end by 2 bases, with 3 bases between. Germline CDR1 and CDR2: SGHRS and YFSETQ. The CDR3 extends over 11 amino acids. CDR3 sequence (DNA): TGCGCCAGCAGCTCAGCCTACGAGCAGTACTTC. Translated, it gives CASSSAYEQYF. The whole variable domain, remainder taken from reference TRBV5-1 and TRBJ2-7, is KAGVTQTPRYLIKTRGQQVTLSCSPISGHRSVSWYQQTPGQGLQFLFEYFSETQRNKGNFPGRFSGRQFSNSRSEMNVSTLELGDSALYLCASSSAYEQYFGPGTRLTVT.

V usage is TRBV27 and J usage is TRBJ2-7; 8 bases align to TRBD1. The CDR3 totals 13 residues. J was trimmed by 2 bases and V by 6 bases; bases with no gene match: 3. Germline V CDR1 and CDR2: MNHEY, SMNVEV (reference sequence). The CDR3 coding sequence is TGTGCCAGCAGGCGACAGGGGCCCTACGAGCAGTACTTC. Its translation: CASRRQGPYEQYF.

V usage is TRBV5-1 and J usage is TRBJ2-3; 9 nucleotides line up with TRBD2. The V gene end was trimmed by 1 base and the J gene end by 3 bases; junction bases not matched to a gene: 3. In germline, CDR1 is SGHRS, CDR2 YFSETQ. CDR3 size: 15 residues. Written as DNA, the CDR3 is TGCGCCAGCAGCTTGAATAGCGGGAGTACAGATACGCAGTATTTT. Translated, it gives CASSLNSGSTDTQYF.

V gene TRBV5-1 combines with J gene TRBJ1-4; 9 bases map to TRBD1. V lost 1 base to trimming and J lost 2 bases; unmatched junction nucleotides: 3. The CDR3 extends over 16 amino acids. Germline CDR1 SGHRS, CDR2 YFSETQ. CDR3 in amino acids: CASSLPQGATNEKLFF. DNA of the CDR3: TGCGCCAGCAGCTTGCCACAGGGGGCCACTAATGAAAAACTGTTTTTT. Full variable domain (rest looked up from reference TRBV5-1 and TRBJ1-4): KAGVTQTPRYLIKTRGQQVTLSCSPISGHRSVSWYQQTPGQGLQFLFEYFSETQRNKGNFPGRFSGRQFSNSRSEMNVSTLELGDSALYLCASSLPQGATNEKLFFGSGTQLSVL.

This clone has just one count. The J gene is TRBJ2-1, the V gene TRBV7-3, with 10 positions matching TRBD2. This CDR3 is 19 amino acids long. After removal of 2 bases from V and 7 bases from J, the junction contained 17 bases not matched to a gene. Germline V CDR1 and CDR2: SGHTA, FQGTGA. The CDR3 coding sequence is TGTGCCAGCAGCTTACCCGCGGGCGGTAGCGGGGGGCGGTCGAATGAGCAGTTCTTC. Protein sequence: CASSLPAGGSGGRSNEQFF.